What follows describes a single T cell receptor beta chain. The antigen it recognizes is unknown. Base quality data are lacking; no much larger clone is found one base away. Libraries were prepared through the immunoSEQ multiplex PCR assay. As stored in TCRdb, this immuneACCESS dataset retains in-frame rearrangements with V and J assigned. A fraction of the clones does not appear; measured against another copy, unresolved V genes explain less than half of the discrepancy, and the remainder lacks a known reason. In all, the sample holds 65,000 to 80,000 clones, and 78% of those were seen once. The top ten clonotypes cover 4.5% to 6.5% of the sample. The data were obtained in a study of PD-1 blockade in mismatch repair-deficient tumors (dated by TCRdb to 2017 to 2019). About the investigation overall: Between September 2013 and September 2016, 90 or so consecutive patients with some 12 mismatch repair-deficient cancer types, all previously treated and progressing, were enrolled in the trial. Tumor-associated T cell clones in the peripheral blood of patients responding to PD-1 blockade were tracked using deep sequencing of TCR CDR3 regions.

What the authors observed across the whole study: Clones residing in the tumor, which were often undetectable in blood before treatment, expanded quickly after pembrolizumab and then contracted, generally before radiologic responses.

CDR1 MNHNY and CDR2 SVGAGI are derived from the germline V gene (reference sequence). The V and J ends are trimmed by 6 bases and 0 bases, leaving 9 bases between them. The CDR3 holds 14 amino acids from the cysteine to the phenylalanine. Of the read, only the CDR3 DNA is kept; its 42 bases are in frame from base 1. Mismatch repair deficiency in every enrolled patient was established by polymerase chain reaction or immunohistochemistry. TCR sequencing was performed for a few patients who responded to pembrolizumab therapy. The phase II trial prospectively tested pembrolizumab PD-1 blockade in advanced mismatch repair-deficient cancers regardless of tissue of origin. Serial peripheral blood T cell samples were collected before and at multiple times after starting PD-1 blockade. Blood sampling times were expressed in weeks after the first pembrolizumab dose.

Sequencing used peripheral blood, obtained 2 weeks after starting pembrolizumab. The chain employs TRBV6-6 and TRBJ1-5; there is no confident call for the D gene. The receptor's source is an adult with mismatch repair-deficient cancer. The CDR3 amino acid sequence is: CASRGGISNQPQHF. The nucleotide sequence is TGTGCCAGCAGGGGAGGGATTAGCAATCAGCCCCAGCATTTT.